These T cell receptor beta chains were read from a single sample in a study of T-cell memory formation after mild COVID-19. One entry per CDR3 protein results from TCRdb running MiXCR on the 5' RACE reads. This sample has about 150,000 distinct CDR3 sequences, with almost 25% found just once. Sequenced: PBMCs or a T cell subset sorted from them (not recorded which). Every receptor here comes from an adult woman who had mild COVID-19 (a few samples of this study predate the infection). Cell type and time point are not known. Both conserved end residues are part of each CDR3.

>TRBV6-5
CASSPDRERLYEQYF
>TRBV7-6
CASSLSSPGEETQYF
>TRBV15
CATSGGDRINQPQHF
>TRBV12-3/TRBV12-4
CASRTSGIRESVDEKLFF
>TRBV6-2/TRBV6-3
CASSHLLAGSTYEQYF
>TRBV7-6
CASSLAPGEDQPQHF
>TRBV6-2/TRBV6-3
CASREDTSSHDEQFF
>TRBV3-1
CASSQDRDSGHYNEQFF
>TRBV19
CASSPRVIDQPQHF
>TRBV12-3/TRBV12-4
CASSFSGGYGYTF